This TCR beta chain was recorded in a study of blood T cell repertoires in COVID-19. Authors' analysis steps: Nucleated cell number was recorded as an estimate derived from reference gene primer amplification. Using immunoSEQ multiplex PCR, the repertoire was profiled, and TCRdb retains in-frame clones only, with some absent. The DNA gave D and trimming, while V, J and clone size come from that table. This table has about 200,000 clones, roughly 87% appearing once. The CDR3 is 14 amino acids. CDR1 and CDR2 (germline): MDHEN, SYDVKM. The V end was cut by 2 bases, the J end by 5 bases, with 10 bases between.

This clonotype was sampled from a woman between 55 and 75 years old with COVID-19, enrolled during active disease. The specimen sequenced was peripheral blood. This chain joins TRBV28 and TRBJ1-5; no clear D. The CDR3 protein is CASSLQSVDQPQHF. The CDR3 DNA reads TGTGCCAGCAGTTTACAGTCAGTGGATCAGCCCCAGCATTTT.